This T cell receptor beta chain comes out of a study of T-cell memory formation after mild COVID-19. Germline CDR1 SGHVS, CDR2 FNYEAQ. With V trimmed by 5 bases and J by 2 bases, 4 bases remained unmatched. This CDR3 contains 15 residues. Employing constant-segment primers, 5'RACE generated TCR alpha and TCR beta cDNA libraries bearing sample barcodes and UMIs. TCRdb re-called the 5' RACE reads through MiXCR, storing one row per CDR3 protein. Of some 180,000 distinct CDR3 sequences listed, 10% to 15% are singletons. Only a few counts were recorded for this clonotype. The sample consisted of PBMCs or a T cell subset sorted from them (not recorded which). The origin of this receptor is a man aged 18 to 30 who had mild COVID-19 (a few samples of this study predate the infection). Cell type and time point are not known. This rearrangement joins TRBV7-6 to TRBJ2-5, with 11 bases fitting TRBD2. The chain's CDR3 is CASSEVAGGQETQYF. In nucleotides, the CDR3 is TGTGCCAGCAGCGAGGTAGCGGGGGGGCAAGAGACCCAGTACTTC.